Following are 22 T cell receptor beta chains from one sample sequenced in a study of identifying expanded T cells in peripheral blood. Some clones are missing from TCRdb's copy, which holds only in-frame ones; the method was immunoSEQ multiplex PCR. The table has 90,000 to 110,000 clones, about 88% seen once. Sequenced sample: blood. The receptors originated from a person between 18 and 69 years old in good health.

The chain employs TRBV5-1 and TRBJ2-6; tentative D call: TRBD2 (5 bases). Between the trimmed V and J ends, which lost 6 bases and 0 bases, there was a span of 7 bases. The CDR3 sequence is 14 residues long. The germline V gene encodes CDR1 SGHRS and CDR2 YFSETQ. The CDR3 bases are TGCGCCAGCAAGGAGGACTCTGGGGCCAACGTCCTGACTTTC. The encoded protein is CASKEDSGANVLTF.

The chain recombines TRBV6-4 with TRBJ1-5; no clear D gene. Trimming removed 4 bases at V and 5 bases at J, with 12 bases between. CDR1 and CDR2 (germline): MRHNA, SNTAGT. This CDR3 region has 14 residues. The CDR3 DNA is TGTGCCAGCAGTGTTAGGCACAACGATCAGCCCCAGCATTTT. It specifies CASSVRHNDQPQHF.

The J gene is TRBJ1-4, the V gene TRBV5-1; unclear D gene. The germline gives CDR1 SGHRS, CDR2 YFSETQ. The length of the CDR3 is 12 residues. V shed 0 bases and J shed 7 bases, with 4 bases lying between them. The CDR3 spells CASSLAGEKLFF. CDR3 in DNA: TGCGCCAGCAGCTTGGCGGGTGAAAAACTGTTTTTT.

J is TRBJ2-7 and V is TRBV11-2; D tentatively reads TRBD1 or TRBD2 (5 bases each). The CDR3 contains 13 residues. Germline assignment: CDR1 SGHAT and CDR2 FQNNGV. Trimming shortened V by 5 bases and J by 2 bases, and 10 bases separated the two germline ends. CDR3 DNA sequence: TGTGCCAGCAGCCCGGTGGGGGCCTACGAGCAGTACTTC. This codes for CASSPVGAYEQYF. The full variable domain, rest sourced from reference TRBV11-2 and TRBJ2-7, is EAGVAQSPRYKIIEKRQSVAFWCNPISGHATLYWYQQILGQGPKLLIQFQNNGVVDDSQLPKDRFSAERLKGVDSTLKIQPAKLEDSAVYLCASSPVGAYEQYFGPGTRLTVT.

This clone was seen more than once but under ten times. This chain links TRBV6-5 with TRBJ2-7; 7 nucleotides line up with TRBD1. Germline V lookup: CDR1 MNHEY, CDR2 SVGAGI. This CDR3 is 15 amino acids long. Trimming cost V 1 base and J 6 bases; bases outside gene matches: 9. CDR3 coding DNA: TGTGCCAGCAGTTACTTCGACAGGGTGGGGGCCGAGCAGTACTTC. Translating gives CASSYFDRVGAEQYF.

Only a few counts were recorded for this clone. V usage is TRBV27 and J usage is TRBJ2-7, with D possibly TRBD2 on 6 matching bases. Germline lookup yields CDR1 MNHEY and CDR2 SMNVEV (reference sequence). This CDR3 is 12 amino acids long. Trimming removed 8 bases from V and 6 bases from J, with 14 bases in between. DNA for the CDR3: TGTGCCAGCCGAAGGGGAGGACTCGAGCAGTACTTC. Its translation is CASRRGGLEQYF.

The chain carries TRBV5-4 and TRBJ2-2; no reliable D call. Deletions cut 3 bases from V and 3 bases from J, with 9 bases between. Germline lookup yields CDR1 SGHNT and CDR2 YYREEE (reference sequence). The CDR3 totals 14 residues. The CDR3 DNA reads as TGTGCCAGCAGCTCGAGCCCGCACACCGGGGAGCTGTTTTTT. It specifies CASSSSPHTGELFF.

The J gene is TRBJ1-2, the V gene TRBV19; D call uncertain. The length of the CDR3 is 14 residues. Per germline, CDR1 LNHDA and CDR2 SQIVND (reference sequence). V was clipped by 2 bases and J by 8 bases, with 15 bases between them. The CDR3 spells CASSISRESGGYTF. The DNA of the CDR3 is TGTGCCAGTAGTATAAGTCGGGAATCAGGAGGCTACACCTTC. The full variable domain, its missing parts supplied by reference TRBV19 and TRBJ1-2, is DGGITQSPKYLFRKEGQNVTLSCEQNLNHDAMYWYRQDPGQGLRLIYYSQIVNDFQKGDIAEGYSVSREKKESFPLTVTSAQKNPTAFYLCASSISRESGGYTFGSGTRLTVV.

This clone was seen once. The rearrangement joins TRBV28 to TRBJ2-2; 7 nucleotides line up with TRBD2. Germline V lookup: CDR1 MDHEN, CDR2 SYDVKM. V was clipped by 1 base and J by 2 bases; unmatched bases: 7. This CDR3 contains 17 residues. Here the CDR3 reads CASSLFSLAENTGELFF. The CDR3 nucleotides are TGTGCCAGCAGTTTATTTAGCCTAGCGGAAAACACCGGGGAGCTGTTTTTT.

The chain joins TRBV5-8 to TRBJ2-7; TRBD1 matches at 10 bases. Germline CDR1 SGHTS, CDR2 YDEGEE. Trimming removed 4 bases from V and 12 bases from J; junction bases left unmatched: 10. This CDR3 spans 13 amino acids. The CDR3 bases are TGTGCCAGCAGCGACGGACAGGGGGGTCAGGGGTACTTC. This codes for CASSDGQGGQGYF.

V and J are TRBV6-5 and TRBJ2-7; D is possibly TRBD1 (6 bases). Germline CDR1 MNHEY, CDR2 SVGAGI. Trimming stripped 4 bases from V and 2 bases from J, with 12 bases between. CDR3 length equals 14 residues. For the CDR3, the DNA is TGTGCCAGCAGTTTTACAGGGTTAACCTACGAGCAGTACTTC. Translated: CASSFTGLTYEQYF.

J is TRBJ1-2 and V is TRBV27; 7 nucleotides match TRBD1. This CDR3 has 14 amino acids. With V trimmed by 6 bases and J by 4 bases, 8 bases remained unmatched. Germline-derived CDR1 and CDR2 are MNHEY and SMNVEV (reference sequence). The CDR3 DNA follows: TGTGCCAGCAGGCCTCCGGGACAGAGCTATGGCTACACCTTC. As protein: CASRPPGQSYGYTF.

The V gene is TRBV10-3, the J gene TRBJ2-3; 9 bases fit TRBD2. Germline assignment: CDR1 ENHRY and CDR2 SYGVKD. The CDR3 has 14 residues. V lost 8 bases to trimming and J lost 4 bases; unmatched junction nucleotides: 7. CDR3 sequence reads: CAIGAGGPPDTQYF. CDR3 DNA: TGTGCCATCGGGGCGGGAGGGCCCCCAGATACGCAGTATTTT.

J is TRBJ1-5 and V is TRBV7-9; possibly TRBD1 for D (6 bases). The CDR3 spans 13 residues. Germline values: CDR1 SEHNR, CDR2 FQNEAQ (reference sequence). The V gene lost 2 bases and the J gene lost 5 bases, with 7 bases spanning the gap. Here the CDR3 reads CASSLSGDQPQHF. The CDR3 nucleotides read TGTGCCAGCAGCTTATCAGGGGATCAGCCCCAGCATTTT. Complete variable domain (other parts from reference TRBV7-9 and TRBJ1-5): DTGVSQNPRHKITKRGQNVTFRCDPISEHNRLYWYRQTLGQGPEFLTYFQNEAQLEKSRLLSDRFSAERPKGSFSTLEIQRTEQGDSAMYLCASSLSGDQPQHFGDGTRLSIL.

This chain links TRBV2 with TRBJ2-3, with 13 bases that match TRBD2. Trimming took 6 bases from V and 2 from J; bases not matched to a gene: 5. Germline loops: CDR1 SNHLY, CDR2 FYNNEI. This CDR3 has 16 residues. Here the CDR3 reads CASSPGTSGITDTQYF. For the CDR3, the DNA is TGTGCCAGCAGCCCCGGGACTAGCGGGATCACAGATACGCAGTATTTT.

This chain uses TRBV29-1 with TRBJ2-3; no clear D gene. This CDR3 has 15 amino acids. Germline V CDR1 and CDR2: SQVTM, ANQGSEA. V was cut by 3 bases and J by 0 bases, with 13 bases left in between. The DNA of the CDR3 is TGCAGCGTTGAGGCAGGCAGACCTAGCACAGATACGCAGTATTTT. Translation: CSVEAGRPSTDTQYF.

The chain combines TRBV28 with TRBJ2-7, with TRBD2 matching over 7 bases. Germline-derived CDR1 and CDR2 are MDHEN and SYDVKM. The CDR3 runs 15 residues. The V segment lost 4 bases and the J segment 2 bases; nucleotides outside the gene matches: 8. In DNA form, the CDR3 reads TGTGCCAGCAGTTCCTCCGGGACTACCACCTACGAGCAGTACTTC. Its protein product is CASSSSGTTTYEQYF.

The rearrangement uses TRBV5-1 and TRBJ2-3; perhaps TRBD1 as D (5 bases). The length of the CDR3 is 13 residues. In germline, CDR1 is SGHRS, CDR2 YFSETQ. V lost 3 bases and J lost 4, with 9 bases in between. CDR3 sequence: CASSWLGADTQYF. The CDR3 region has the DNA TGCGCCAGCAGCTGGCTAGGGGCAGATACGCAGTATTTT.

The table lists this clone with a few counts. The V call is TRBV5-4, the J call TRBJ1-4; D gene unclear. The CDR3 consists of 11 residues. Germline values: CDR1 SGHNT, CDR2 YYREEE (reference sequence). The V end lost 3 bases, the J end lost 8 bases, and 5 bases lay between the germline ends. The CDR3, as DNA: TGTGCCAGCAGCTCCACGGAAAAACTGTTTTTT. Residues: CASSSTEKLFF. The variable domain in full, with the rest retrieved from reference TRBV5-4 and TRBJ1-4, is ETGVTQSPTHLIKTRGQQVTLRCSSQSGHNTVSWYQQALGQGPQFIFQYYREEENGRGNFPPRFSGLQFPNYSSELNVNALELDDSALYLCASSSTEKLFFGSGTQLSVL.

The CDR3 DNA sequence: TGTGCCAGTAGGACCACTAGCGGCTACGAGCAGTACTTC. Protein sequence: CASRTTSGYEQYF. The chain combines TRBV19 with TRBJ2-7; 8 nucleotides align to TRBD2. CDR1 is LNHDA, CDR2 SQIVND, per germline (reference sequence). Trimming took 6 bases from V and 3 from J; bases not matched to a gene: 4. This CDR3 is built from 13 residues. Full variable domain (outside the CDR3, taken from reference TRBV19 and TRBJ2-7): DGGITQSPKYLFRKEGQNVTLSCEQNLNHDAMYWYRQDPGQGLRLIYYSQIVNDFQKGDIAEGYSVSREKKESFPLTVTSAQKNPTAFYLCASRTTSGYEQYFGPGTRLTVT.

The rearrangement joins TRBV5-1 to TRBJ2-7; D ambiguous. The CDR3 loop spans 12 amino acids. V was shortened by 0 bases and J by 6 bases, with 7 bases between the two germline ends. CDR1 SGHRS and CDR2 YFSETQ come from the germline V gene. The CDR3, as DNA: TGCGCCAGCAGCTTGGTTGGGATCGAGCAGTACTTC. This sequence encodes CASSLVGIEQYF.

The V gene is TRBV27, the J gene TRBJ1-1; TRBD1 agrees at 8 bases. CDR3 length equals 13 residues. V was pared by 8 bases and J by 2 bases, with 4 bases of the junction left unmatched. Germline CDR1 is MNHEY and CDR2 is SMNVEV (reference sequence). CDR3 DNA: TGTGCCAGCCTGACAGGGGTAAACACTGAAGCTTTCTTT. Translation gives CASLTGVNTEAFF.